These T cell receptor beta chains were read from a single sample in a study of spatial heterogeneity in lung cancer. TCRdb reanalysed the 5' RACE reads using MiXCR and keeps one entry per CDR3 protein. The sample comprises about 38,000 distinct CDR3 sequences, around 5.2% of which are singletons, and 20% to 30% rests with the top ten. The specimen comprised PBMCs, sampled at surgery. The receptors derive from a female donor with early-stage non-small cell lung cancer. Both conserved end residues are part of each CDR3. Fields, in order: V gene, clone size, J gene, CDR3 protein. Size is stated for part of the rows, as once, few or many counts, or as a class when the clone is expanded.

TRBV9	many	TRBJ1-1	CASSIDGGDYTEAFF
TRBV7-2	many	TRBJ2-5	CASSSGQSQETQYF
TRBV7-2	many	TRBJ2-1	CASSPETLYNEQFF
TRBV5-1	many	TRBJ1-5	CASSSERGQPQHF
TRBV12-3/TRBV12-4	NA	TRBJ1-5	CASSLRPGPQGGIGNQPQHF
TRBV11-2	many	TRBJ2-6	CASSKGQANVLTF
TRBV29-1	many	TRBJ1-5	CSVVVGLGQPQHF
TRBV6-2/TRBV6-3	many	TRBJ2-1	CASSYEIGGARSDEQFF
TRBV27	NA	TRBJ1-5	CASSVRGANQPQHF
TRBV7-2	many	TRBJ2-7	CASTPGGGAYEQYF
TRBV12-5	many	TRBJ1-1	CASGLVIGGMGNTEAFF
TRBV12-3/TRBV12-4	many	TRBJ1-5	CASSSGGGNQPQHF
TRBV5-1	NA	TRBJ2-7	CASKLLGAGLDEQYF
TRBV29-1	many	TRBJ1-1	CSVLRGGVNTEAFF
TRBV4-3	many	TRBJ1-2	CASSQDQGLPGYTF
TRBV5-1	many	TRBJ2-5	CASSFNTQETQYF
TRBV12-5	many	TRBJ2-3	CASARGTDTQYF
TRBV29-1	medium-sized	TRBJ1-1	CSARGGQGGGTEAFF
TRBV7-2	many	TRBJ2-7	CASSWTGRAGYEQYF
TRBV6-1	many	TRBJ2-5	CASSEAKGKSETQYF
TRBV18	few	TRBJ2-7	CASSPGTGSSYEQYF
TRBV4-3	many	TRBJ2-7	CASSTRTGAYEQYF